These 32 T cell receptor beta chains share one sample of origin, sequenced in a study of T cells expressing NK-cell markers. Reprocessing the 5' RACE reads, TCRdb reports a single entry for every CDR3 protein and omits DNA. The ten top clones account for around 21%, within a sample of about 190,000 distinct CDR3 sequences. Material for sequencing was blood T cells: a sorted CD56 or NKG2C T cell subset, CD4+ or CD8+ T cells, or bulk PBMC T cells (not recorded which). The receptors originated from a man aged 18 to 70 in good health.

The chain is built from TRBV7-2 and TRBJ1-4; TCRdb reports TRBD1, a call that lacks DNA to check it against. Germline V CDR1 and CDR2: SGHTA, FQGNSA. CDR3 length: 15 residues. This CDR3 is CASHITGTTNEKLFF.

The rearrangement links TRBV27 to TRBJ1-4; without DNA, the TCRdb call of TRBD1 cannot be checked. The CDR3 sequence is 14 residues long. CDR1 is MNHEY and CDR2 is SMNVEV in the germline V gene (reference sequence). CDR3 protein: CASSWGQGGEKLFF.

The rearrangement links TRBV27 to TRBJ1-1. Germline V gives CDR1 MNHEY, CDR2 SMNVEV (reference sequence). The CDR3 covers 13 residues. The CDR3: CASSFDRRTEAFF.

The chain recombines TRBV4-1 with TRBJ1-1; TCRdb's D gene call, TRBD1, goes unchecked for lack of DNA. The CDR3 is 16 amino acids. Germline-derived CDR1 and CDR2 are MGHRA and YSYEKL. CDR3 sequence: CASSPHGWGQNTEAFF.

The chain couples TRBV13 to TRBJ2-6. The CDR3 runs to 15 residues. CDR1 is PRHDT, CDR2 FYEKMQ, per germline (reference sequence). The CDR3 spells CASSLESTGANVLTF.

The CDR3 loop reads CASSSGTGEHTQYF. V usage is TRBV7-2 and J usage is TRBJ2-3; TCRdb's D gene call, TRBD1, goes unchecked for lack of DNA. From germline, CDR1 is SGHTA and CDR2 FQGNSA. This CDR3 region has 14 residues.

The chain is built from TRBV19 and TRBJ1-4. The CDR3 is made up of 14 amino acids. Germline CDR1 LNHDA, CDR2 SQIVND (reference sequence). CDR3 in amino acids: CASSAARWAEKLFF.

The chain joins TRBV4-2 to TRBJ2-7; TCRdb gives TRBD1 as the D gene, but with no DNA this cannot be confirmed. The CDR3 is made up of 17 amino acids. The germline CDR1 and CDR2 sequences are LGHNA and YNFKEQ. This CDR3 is CASSQDIEGAKNYEQYF.

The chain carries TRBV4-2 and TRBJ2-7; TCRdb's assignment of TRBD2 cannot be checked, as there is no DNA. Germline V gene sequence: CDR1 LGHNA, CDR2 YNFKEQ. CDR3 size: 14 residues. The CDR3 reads CASGDGDSRREQYF.

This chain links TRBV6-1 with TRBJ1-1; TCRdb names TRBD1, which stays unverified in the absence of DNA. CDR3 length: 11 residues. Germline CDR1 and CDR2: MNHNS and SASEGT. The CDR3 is CASTRGTEAFF.

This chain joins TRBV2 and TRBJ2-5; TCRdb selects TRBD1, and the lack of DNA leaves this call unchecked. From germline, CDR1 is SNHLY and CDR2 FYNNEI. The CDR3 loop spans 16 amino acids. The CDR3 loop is CASSEHWPGHQETQYF.

This chain's CDR3 is CASRTDYTDTQYF. The chain has TRBV12-3 or TRBV12-4 and TRBJ2-3; TCRdb proposes TRBD1, but this gene call is untestable without DNA. This CDR3 has 13 residues.

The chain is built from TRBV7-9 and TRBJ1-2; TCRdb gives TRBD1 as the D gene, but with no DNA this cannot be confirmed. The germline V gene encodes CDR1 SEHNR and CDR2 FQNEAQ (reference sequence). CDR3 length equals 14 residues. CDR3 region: CASSGPGTGNGYTF.

The CDR3 is CAWSVGQPGNTIYF. The rearrangement uses TRBV30 and TRBJ1-3. Looked up from germline, CDR1 is GTSNPN and CDR2 is SVGIG (reference sequence). The length of the CDR3 is 14 residues.

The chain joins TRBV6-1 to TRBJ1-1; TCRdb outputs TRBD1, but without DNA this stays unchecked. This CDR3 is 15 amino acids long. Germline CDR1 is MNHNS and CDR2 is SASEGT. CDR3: CASSPTPSLNTEAFF.

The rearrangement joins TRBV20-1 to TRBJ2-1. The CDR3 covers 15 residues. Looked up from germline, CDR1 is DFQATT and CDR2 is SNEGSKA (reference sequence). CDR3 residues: CSARDIVRDYNEQFF.

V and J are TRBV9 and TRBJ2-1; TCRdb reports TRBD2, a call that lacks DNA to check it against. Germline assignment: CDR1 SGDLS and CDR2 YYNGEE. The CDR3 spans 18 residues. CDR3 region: CASSVGGSSGGPYNEQFF.

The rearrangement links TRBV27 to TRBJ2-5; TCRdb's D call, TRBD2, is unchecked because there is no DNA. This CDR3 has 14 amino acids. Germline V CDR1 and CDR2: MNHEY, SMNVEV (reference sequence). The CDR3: CASSLEGVQETQYF.

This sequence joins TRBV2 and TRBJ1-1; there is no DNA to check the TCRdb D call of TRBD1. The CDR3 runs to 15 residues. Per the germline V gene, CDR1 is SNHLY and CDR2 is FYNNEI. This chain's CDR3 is CASSWSTGVRTEAFF.

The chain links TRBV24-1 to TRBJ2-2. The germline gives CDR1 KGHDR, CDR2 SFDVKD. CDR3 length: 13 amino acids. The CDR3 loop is CATSDINTGELFF.

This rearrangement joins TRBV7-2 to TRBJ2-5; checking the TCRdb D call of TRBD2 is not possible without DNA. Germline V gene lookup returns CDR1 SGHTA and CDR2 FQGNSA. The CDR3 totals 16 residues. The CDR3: CASSSGLAASRETQYF.

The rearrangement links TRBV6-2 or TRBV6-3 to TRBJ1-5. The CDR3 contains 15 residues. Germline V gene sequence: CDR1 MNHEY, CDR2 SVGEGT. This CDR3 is CASSSTIDSNQPQHF.

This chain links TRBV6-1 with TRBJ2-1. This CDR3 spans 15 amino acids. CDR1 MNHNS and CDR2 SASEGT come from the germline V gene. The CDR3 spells CASSLASPIRNEQFF.

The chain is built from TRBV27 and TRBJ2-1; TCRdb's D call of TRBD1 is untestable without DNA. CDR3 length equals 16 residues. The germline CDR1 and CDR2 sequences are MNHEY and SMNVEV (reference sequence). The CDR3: CASSLSHPRTDNEQFF.

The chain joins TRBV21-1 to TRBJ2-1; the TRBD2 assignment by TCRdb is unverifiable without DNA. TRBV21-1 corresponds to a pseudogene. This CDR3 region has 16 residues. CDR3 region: CASISFLAVSYNEQFF.

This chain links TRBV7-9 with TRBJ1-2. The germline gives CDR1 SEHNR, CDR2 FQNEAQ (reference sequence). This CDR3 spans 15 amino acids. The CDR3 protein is CASSHEDTLNYGYTF. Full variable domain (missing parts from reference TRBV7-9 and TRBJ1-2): DTGVSQNPRHKITKRGQNVTFRCDPISEHNRLYWYRQTLGQGPEFLTYFQNEAQLEKSRLLSDRFSAERPKGSFSTLEIQRTEQGDSAMYLCASSHEDTLNYGYTFGSGTRLTVV.

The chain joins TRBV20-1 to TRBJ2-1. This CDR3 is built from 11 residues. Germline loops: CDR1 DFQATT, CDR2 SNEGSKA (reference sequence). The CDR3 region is CSAHWNYEQFF.

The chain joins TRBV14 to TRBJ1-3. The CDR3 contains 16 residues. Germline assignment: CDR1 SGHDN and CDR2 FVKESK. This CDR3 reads CASSQVFGTAGNTIYF.

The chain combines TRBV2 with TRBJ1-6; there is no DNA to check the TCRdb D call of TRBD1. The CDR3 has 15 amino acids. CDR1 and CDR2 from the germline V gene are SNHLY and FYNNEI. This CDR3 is CASMQGVSGNSPLHF.

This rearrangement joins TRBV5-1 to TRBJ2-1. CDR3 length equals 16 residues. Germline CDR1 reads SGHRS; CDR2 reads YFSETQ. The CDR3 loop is CASSLAGSNSYNEQFF.

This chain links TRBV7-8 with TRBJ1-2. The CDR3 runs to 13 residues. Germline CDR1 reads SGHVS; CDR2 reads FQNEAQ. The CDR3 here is CASSLTPSGGYTF.

The CDR3 loop is CATSTGPATDTQYF. The chain combines TRBV27 with TRBJ2-3; no DNA is available, so the TRBD2 call from TCRdb remains unchecked. This CDR3 spans 14 amino acids. The germline gives CDR1 MNHEY, CDR2 SMNVEV (reference sequence).